This T cell receptor (beta chain) is drawn from a study of CXCR3-negative and CXCR3-positive naive CD8 T cells. On the study more broadly: Approximately 130 million TRB reads in total, about 1.5 +/- 0.3 million per library.

cDNA libraries for TRB were generated by 5' RACE incorporating UMI labels. Reanalyzing the 5' RACE reads, TCRdb keeps one entry per CDR3 protein, without DNA. The specimen's table records about 24,000 distinct CDR3 sequences. Study-level findings and limits: Similar TRBV-TRBJ usage was seen in naive cells (both CXCR3-negative and CXCR3-positive), but memory cells differed. Similarly elevated diversity marked both naive subsets, with memory CD8+ cells showing far lower diversity.

Of note for this clonotype: What it binds is not known.

CDR3 size: 11 residues. From germline, CDR1 is SEHNR and CDR2 FQNEAQ (reference sequence). V usage is TRBV7-9 and J usage is TRBJ2-1; TCRdb names TRBD1, which stays unverified in the absence of DNA. The TCR originated in a human donor in good health. Some clones in this sample may be carry-over from other donors' samples. The source material was naive CXCR3- CD8+ T cells from blood. Described subset: CD45RO-CCR7+CD27+CD95- naive CD8+ T cells lacking CXCR3 (TNR3-). The CDR3: CASTGGNEQFF.